Listed here are 22 T cell receptor beta chains from one sample, sequenced in a study of control samples from healthy donors and cancer patients. Using immunoSEQ multiplex PCR, the repertoire was profiled, and TCRdb retains in-frame clones only, with some absent. Here the sample spans tens of thousands of clones, around nine tenths being singletons. Material for sequencing was blood. The receptor set was obtained from a woman aged 45-59 years in good health.

The CDR3 DNA follows: TGTGCCAGCAGCGTACAGGGTAACAACTATGGCTACACCTTC. Its protein product is CASSVQGNNYGYTF. The chain has TRBV7-9 and TRBJ1-2, with D possibly TRBD1 on 6 matching bases. The CDR3 totals 14 residues. Trimming stripped 5 bases from V and 2 bases from J, with 12 bases between. Germline V gene lookup returns CDR1 SEHNR and CDR2 FQNEAQ (reference sequence).

V is TRBV9 and J is TRBJ2-2; 11 bases line up with TRBD2. The V and J ends lost 4 bases and 2 bases, in that order; junction bases with no gene match: 4. The length of the CDR3 is 16 residues. CDR1 is SGDLS and CDR2 is YYNGEE in the germline V gene. This chain's CDR3 is CASSFSGGVNTGELFF. CDR3 nucleotide sequence: TGTGCCAGCAGCTTTAGCGGGGGGGTTAACACCGGGGAGCTGTTTTTT.

The chain couples TRBV19 to TRBJ2-5; no firm D call. This CDR3 has 12 residues. Germline lookup yields CDR1 LNHDA and CDR2 SQIVND (reference sequence). Trimming removed 4 bases from V and 5 bases from J, with 8 bases in between. The CDR3 coding sequence is TGTGCCAGTAGTACCCGGCGGGAGACCCAGTACTTC. Translated: CASSTRRETQYF.

The J gene is TRBJ1-4, the V gene TRBV7-9; the D is unclear. The CDR3 has 12 amino acids. The V end lost 10 bases, the J end lost 8 bases, and 14 bases lay between the germline ends. The germline V gene has CDR1 SEHNR and CDR2 FQNEAQ (reference sequence). The CDR3 coding sequence is TGTGCCACTCAAACGGGGATGGAAAAACTGTTTTTT. This translates into CATQTGMEKLFF.

The CDR3 region is CASRGTDFYGYTF. In DNA, the CDR3 is TGCGCCAGCAGGGGGACAGACTTTTATGGCTACACCTTC. The chain carries TRBV5-1 and TRBJ1-2; TRBD1 aligns across 7 bases. The CDR3 spans 13 residues. Germline-derived CDR1 and CDR2 are SGHRS and YFSETQ. V shed 5 bases, J shed 5 bases, and the junction held 6 bases outside the gene matches.

J is TRBJ1-2 and V is TRBV11-2; no clear D gene. CDR3 length: 17 amino acids. In germline, CDR1 is SGHAT, CDR2 FQNNGV. Trimming left V 0 bases short and J 1 base short, with 15 bases between. In DNA, the CDR3 is TGTGCCAGCAGCTTAGACCTCCTTGAGGGTATTAACTATGGCTACACCTTC. It codes for CASSLDLLEGINYGYTF.

The V and J genes are TRBV2 and TRBJ2-3; 8 nucleotides align to TRBD2. Germline values: CDR1 SNHLY, CDR2 FYNNEI. The CDR3 runs 17 residues. Trimming at V came to 4 bases and at J to 0 bases, leaving 9 bases not matched to a gene. The CDR3 sequence: CASSVGLAGASTDTQYF. CDR3 DNA sequence: TGTGCCAGCAGTGTGGGCCTAGCGGGTGCTAGCACAGATACGCAGTATTTT.

The chain uses TRBV6-5 and TRBJ2-7, with 7 bases matching TRBD1. Per germline, CDR1 MNHEY and CDR2 SVGAGI. The V segment lost 6 bases and the J segment 3 bases; nucleotides outside the gene matches: 2. The CDR3 consists of 12 residues. CDR3: CASRRDSYEQYF. DNA for the CDR3: TGTGCCAGCAGACGGGACAGCTACGAGCAGTACTTC.

The chain carries TRBV3-1 (or the pseudogene TRBV3-2) and TRBJ2-7; the D is unclear. This CDR3 spans 19 amino acids. V was cut by 3 bases and J by 4 bases, with 28 bases left in between. Germline V gene sequence: CDR1 LGHDT, CDR2 YNNKEL (reference sequence). The CDR3 sequence is CASSHGTIWAARWKYEQYF. DNA for the CDR3: TGTGCCAGCAGCCATGGAACCATTTGGGCAGCCCGGTGGAAGTACGAGCAGTACTTC.

The V and J genes are TRBV5-1 and TRBJ1-1; D call uncertain. The CDR3 is 14 amino acids. Trimming cost V 1 base and J 3 bases, with 10 bases left between them. CDR1 and CDR2 from the germline V gene are SGHRS and YFSETQ. The CDR3 loop reads CASSLQVGDTEAFF. The CDR3 DNA is TGCGCCAGCAGCTTGCAAGTCGGAGACACTGAAGCTTTCTTT.

This clone was observed once. The rearrangement links TRBV2 to TRBJ1-5; no firm D call. Germline V gives CDR1 SNHLY, CDR2 FYNNEI. This CDR3 spans 13 amino acids. The V end lost 7 bases, the J end lost 5 bases, and 12 bases lay between the germline ends. CDR3 loop: CASTDGNYQPQHF. The CDR3 DNA reads TGTGCCAGCACCGACGGAAATTATCAGCCCCAGCATTTT.

The chain couples TRBV5-8 to TRBJ1-1; no firm D call. This CDR3 region has 13 residues. CDR1 SGHTS and CDR2 YDEGEE come from the germline V gene. V lost 3 bases and J lost 1, with 7 bases in between. CDR3 residues: CASSSRWNTEAFF. CDR3 DNA: TGTGCCAGCAGCTCACGGTGGAACACTGAAGCTTTCTTT.

The J gene is TRBJ1-1, the V gene TRBV29-1; D might be TRBD1 (5 bases). The CDR3 has 14 residues. Germline V gene data show CDR1 as SQVTM and CDR2 as ANQGSEA. V lost 6 bases and J 3 bases, leaving 17 bases between the germline ends. CDR3 amino acids: CSVGVPGLDTEAFF. DNA for the CDR3: TGCAGCGTGGGGGTTCCGGGGTTGGACACTGAAGCTTTCTTT.

The rearrangement joins TRBV4-1 to TRBJ2-2; the D gene is possibly TRBD1 (5 bases). The CDR3 totals 13 residues. Trimming took off 6 bases at V and 0 bases at J, with 5 bases between the two ends. Germline V gene data show CDR1 as MGHRA and CDR2 as YSYEKL. CDR3: CASRGANTGELFF. The CDR3 nucleotides read TGCGCCAGCAGAGGGGCGAACACCGGGGAGCTGTTTTTT.

In its sample, this clone is medium-sized. This sample includes further DNA sequences coding for the same CDR3. The V and J genes are TRBV19 and TRBJ1-3; a weak D match, TRBD1 (5 bases). V lost 4 bases and J lost 2, with 6 bases in between. The CDR3 consists of 13 residues. Looked up from germline, CDR1 is LNHDA and CDR2 is SQIVND (reference sequence). DNA of the CDR3: TGTGCCAGTAGTACAGGGACTGGAAACACCATATATTTT. Amino acid sequence: CASSTGTGNTIYF.

CDR3 DNA: TGTGCCAGCAGTGACTCGCGAGCTGGGGGAGCATCGTACTTC. Protein product: CASSDSRAGGASYF. The V call is TRBV2, the J call TRBJ2-7, with D tentatively TRBD1 or TRBD2 (5 bases each). Germline CDR1 SNHLY, CDR2 FYNNEI. V was shortened by 3 bases and J by 12 bases, with 21 bases between the two germline ends. The CDR3 loop spans 14 amino acids.

This chain uses TRBV9 with TRBJ1-5; D is undetermined. Trimming cost V 0 bases and J 7 bases, with 14 bases left between them. Germline V gene lookup returns CDR1 SGDLS and CDR2 YYNGEE. This CDR3 has 15 residues. The CDR3 DNA reads as TGTGCCAGCAGCGTAGACGGCAGCTCGCAACAGCCCCAGCATTTT. Encoded protein: CASSVDGSSQQPQHF. Full variable domain (rest looked up from reference TRBV9 and TRBJ1-5): DSGVTQTPKHLITATGQRVTLRCSPRSGDLSVYWYQQSLDQGLQFLIQYYNGEERAKGNILERFSAQQFPDLHSELNLSSLELGDSALYFCASSVDGSSQQPQHFGDGTRLSIL.

CDR3 in DNA: TGCGCCAGCTCCAAGGGGGCGGGAGGTGAAAAACTGTTTTTT. It translates to CASSKGAGGEKLFF. The genes are TRBV5-1 and TRBJ1-4; TRBD1 agrees at 7 bases. The germline V gene has CDR1 SGHRS and CDR2 YFSETQ. Losses at the gene ends were 7 bases for V and 7 bases for J; bases not matched to a gene: 10. The CDR3 has 14 residues.

Details on this clone: The same CDR3 also results from other DNA sequences found in this sample. The chain joins TRBV6-4 to TRBJ1-1, with D possibly matching TRBD1 (5 bases). Per germline, CDR1 MRHNA and CDR2 SNTAGT. Trimming took off 6 bases at V and 1 base at J, with 6 bases between the two ends. CDR3 length: 12 amino acids. CDR3 nucleotide sequence: TGTGCCAGCAGACAGGAGAACACTGAAGCTTTCTTT. The encoded protein is CASRQENTEAFF.

This clone was seen just once. The chain employs TRBV4-2 and TRBJ1-2, with 8 bases that match TRBD1. The J segment lost 8 bases and the V segment lost 3 bases, leaving 5 bases of the junction unmatched. The length of the CDR3 is 13 residues. CDR1 is LGHNA, CDR2 YNFKEQ, per germline. CDR3 loop: CASSQDRARGYTF. CDR3 sequence (DNA): TGTGCCAGCAGCCAGGACAGGGCTAGAGGCTACACCTTC.

The chain combines TRBV4-1 with TRBJ2-6, with 7 bases aligning to TRBD1. CDR1 is MGHRA, CDR2 YSYEKL, per germline. The ends lost 1 base at V and 3 bases at J; junction bases unmatched: 9. The CDR3 has 18 residues. Here the CDR3 reads CASSQGQGQFGGANVLTF. CDR3 nucleotide sequence: TGCGCCAGCAGCCAAGGACAGGGACAGTTCGGTGGGGCCAACGTCCTGACTTTC.

The V gene is TRBV27, the J gene TRBJ1-2, with D perhaps TRBD1 (5 bases). This CDR3 comprises 12 residues. Trimming left V 4 bases short and J 8 bases short, with 11 bases between. Germline V gene sequence: CDR1 MNHEY, CDR2 SMNVEV (reference sequence). DNA of the CDR3: TGTGCCAGCAGTTCCCGGGGCGTAGGCTACACCTTC. It is translated as CASSSRGVGYTF.